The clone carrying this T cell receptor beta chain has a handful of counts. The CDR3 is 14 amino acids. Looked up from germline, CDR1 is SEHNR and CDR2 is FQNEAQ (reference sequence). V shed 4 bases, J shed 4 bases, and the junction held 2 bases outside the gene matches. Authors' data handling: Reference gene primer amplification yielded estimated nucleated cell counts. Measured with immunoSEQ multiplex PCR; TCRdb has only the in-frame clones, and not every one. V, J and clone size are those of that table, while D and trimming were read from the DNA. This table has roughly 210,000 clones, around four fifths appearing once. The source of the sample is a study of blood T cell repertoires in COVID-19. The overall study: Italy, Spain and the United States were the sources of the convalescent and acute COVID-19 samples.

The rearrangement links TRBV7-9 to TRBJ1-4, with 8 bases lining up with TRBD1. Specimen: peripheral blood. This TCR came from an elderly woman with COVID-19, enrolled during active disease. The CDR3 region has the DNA TGTGCCAGCAGCTCGGGACAGGTTAATGAAAAACTGTTTTTT. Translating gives CASSSGQVNEKLFF.